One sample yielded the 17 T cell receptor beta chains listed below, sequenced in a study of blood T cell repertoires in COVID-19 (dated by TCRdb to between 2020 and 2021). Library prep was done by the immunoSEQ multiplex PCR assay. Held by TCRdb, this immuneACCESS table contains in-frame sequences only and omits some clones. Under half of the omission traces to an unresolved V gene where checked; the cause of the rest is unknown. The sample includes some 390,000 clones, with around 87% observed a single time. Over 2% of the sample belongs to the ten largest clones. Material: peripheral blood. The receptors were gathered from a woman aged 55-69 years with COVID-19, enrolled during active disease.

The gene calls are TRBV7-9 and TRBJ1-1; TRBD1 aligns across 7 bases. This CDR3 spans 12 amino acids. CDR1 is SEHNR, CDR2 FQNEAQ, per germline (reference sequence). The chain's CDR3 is CAIEGARTEAFF. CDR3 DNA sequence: TGTGCAATCGAGGGGGCGCGCACTGAAGCTTTCTTT.

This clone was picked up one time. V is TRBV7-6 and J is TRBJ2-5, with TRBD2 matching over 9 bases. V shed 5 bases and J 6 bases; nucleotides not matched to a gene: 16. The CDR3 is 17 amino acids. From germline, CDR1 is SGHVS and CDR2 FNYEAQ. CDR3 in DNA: TGTGCCAGCAGCGAATCTTTTGGTAGCGGGGGTGGTAAGACCCAGTACTTC. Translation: CASSESFGSGGGKTQYF.

CDR3 DNA sequence: TGTGCCAGCAGATACAGGGGTGGCCATGGCTACACCTTC. This codes for CASRYRGGHGYTF. The chain joins TRBV5-4 to TRBJ1-2; TRBD1 matches 7 bases. Germline CDR1 reads SGHNT; CDR2 reads YYREEE (reference sequence). This CDR3 is built from 13 residues. V shed 5 bases, J shed 6 bases, and the junction held 7 bases outside the gene matches.

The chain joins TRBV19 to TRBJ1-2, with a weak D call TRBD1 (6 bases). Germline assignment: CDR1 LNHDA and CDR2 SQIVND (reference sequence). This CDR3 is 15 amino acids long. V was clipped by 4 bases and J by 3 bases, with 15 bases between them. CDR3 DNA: TGTGCCAGTAGTAAGACAGGCCAGTCCCACTATGGCTACACCTTC. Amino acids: CASSKTGQSHYGYTF.

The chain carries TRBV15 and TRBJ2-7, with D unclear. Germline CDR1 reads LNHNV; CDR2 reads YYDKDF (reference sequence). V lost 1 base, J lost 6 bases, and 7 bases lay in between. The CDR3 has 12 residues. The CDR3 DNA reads TGTGCCACCAGCAGAGGAGAAAGCGAGCAGTACTTC. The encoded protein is CATSRGESEQYF. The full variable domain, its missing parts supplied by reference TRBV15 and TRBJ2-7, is DAMVIQNPRYQVTQFGKPVTLSCSQTLNHNVMYWYQQKSSQAPKLLFHYYDKDFNNEADTPDNFQSRRPNTSFCFLDIRSPGLGDTAMYLCATSRGESEQYFGPGTRLTVT.

CDR3 sequence reads: CASREKAGKTQYF. The CDR3 DNA reads as TGTGCCAGCAGGGAGAAGGCGGGAAAGACCCAGTACTTC. The chain employs TRBV7-2 and TRBJ2-5, with a tentative D call TRBD2 (6 bases). CDR3 length: 13 amino acids. V lost 6 bases, J lost 6 bases, and 14 bases lay in between. Germline V lookup: CDR1 SGHTA, CDR2 FQGNSA.

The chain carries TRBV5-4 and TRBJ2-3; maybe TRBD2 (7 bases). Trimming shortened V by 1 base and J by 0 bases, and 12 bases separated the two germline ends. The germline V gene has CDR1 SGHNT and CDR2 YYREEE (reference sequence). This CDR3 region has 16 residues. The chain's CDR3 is CASSLHGGPSTDTQYF. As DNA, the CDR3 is TGTGCCAGCAGCTTGCACGGGGGGCCTAGCACAGATACGCAGTATTTT.

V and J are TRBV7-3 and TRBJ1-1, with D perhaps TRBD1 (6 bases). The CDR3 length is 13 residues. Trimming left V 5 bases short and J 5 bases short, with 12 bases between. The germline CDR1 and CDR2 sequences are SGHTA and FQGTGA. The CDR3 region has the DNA TGTGCCAGCAGCCAACAGGGTTTTACTGAAGCTTTCTTT. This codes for CASSQQGFTEAFF.

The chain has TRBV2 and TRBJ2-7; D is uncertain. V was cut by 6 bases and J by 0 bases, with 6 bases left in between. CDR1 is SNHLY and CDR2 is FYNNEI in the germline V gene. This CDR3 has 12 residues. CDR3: CASRLDSYEQYF. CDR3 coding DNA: TGTGCCAGCAGATTAGACTCCTACGAGCAGTACTTC.

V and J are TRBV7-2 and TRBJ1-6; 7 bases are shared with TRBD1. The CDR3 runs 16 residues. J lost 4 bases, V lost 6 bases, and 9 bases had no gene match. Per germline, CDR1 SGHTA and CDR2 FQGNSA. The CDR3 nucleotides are TGTGCCAGCAGTCTTACGCCGGGACAGTATAATTCACCCCTCCACTTT. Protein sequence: CASSLTPGQYNSPLHF.

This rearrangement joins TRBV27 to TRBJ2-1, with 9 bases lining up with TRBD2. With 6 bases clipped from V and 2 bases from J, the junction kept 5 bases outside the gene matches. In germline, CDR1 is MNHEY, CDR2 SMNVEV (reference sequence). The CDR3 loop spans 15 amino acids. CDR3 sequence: CASSEAGGTYNEQFF. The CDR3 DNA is TGTGCCAGCAGCGAAGCGGGGGGCACCTACAATGAGCAGTTCTTC.

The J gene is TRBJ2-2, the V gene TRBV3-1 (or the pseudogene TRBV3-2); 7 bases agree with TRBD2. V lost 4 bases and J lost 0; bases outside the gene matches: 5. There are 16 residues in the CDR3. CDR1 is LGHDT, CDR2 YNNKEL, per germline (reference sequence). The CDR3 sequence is CASSRRAGANTGELFF. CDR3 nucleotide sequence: TGTGCCAGCAGCCGTCGGGCGGGGGCGAACACCGGGGAGCTGTTTTTT.

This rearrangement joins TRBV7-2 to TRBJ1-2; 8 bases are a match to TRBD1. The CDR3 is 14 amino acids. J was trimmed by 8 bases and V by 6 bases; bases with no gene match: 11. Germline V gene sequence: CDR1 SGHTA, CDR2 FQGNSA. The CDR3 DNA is TGTGCCAGCAGACTTGACAGGGGCGCCCCAGGCTACACCTTC. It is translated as CASRLDRGAPGYTF. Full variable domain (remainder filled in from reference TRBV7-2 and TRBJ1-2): GAGVSQSPSNKVTEKGKDVELRCDPISGHTALYWYRQSLGQGLEFLIYFQGNSAPDKSGLPSDRFSAERTGGSVSTLTIQRTQQEDSAVYLCASRLDRGAPGYTFGSGTRLTVV.

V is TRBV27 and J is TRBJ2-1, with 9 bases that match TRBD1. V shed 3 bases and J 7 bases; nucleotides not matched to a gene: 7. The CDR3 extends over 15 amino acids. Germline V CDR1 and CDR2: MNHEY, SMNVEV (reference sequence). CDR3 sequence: CASSFIQGAINEQFF. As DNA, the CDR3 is TGTGCCAGCAGTTTCATACAGGGGGCGATTAATGAGCAGTTCTTC.

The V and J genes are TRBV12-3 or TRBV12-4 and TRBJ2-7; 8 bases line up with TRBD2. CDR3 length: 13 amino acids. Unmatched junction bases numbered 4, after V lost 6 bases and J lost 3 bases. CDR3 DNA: TGTGCCAGCAGGCGTAGCGGGGACTACGAGCAGTACTTC. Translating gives CASRRSGDYEQYF.

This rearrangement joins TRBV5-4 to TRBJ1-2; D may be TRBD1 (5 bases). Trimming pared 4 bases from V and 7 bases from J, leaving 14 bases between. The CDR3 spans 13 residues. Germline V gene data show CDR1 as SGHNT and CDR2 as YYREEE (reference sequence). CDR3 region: CASSPGQGGGYTF. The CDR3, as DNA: TGTGCCAGCAGCCCCGGGCAGGGCGGTGGCTACACCTTC.

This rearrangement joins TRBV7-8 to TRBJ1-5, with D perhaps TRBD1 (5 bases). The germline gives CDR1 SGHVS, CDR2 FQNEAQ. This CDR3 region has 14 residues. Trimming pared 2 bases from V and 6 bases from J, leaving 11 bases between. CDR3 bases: TGTGCCAGCAGCTTATTCAGTAGGGGTCAGCCCCAGCATTTT. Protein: CASSLFSRGQPQHF.